This T cell receptor beta chain was captured in a study of cytotoxic CD8 clonotypes in ibrutinib-treated CLL. Method: immunoSEQ multiplex PCR; TCRdb's copy keeps in-frame clones and lacks some. Of some 15,000 clones listed, 65% to 70% were seen once; the top ten hold over 15%. From germline, CDR1 is SGHTA and CDR2 FQGNSA. Trimming cost V 2 bases and J 2 bases, with 17 bases left between them. The CDR3 totals 17 residues. Specimen: PBMCs, collected before ibrutinib treatment. The TCR sequence derives from a human donor with chronic lymphocytic leukemia. The chain has TRBV7-2 and TRBJ2-3, with unresolved D. CDR3 DNA: TGTGCCAGCAGCTTAAAGGCTCGAGGTAGTCACACAGATACGCAGTATTTT. This translates into CASSLKARGSHTDTQYF.